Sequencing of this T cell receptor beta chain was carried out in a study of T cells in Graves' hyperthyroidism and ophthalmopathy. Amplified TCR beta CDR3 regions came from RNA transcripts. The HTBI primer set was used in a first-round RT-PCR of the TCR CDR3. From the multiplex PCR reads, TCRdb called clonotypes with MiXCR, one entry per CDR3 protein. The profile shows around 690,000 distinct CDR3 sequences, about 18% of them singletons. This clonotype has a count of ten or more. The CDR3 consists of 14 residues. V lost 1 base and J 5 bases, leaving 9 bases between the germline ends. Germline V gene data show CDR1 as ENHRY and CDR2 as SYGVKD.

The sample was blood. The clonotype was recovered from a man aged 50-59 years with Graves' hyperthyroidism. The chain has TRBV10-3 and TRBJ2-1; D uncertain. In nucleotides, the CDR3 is TGTGCCATCAGTGAGTGGGTTACCGACAATGAGCAGTTCTTC. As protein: CAISEWVTDNEQFF.